This entry lists 12 T cell receptor beta chains sequenced from one sample in a study of blood T cell repertoires in COVID-19 (dated by TCRdb to 2018 to 2021). Libraries were constructed by the immunoSEQ multiplex PCR assay. The clones in this table, taken by TCRdb from immuneACCESS, are in-frame only. Not every clone is retained; where verified, under half of the shortfall comes from an unresolved V gene, and the cause of the rest is unknown. The sample table shows about 42,000 clones, and roughly 73% are seen once. The ten top clones hold around 30% of the sample. What was sequenced was peripheral blood. These receptors all stem from a woman between 70 and 85 years old with acute or convalescent COVID-19.

In DNA, the CDR3 is TGTGCCAGCAGTACTCCGGGACTGGGGGACTACGAGCAGTACTTC. Its translation: CASSTPGLGDYEQYF. The genes are TRBV6-2 or TRBV6-3 and TRBJ2-7, with D possibly TRBD2 on 6 matching bases. V lost 5 bases and J 3 bases, leaving 17 bases between the germline ends. The CDR3 is 15 residues long. Germline CDR1 MNHEY, CDR2 SVGEGT.

The V call is TRBV5-6, the J call TRBJ2-6; D possibly corresponds to TRBD1 (6 bases). The V end lost 3 bases, the J end lost 2 bases, and 12 bases lay between the germline ends. This CDR3 has 16 amino acids. Germline CDR1 reads SGHDT; CDR2 reads YYEEEE. This CDR3 is CASSYKQGTGANVLTF. The CDR3 DNA reads TGTGCCAGCAGCTACAAACAGGGAACTGGGGCCAACGTCCTGACTTTC.

The chain uses TRBV12-3 or TRBV12-4 and TRBJ1-5; 9 bases align to TRBD1. This CDR3 has 13 amino acids. The V gene end was trimmed by 5 bases and the J gene end by 7 bases; junction bases not matched to a gene: 3. DNA of the CDR3: TGTGCCAGCAGTCCGGACAGGGGACAGCCCCAGCATTTT. Protein: CASSPDRGQPQHF.

The rearrangement joins TRBV29-1 to TRBJ2-1, with 10 bases identical to TRBD1. This CDR3 is 16 amino acids long. V lost 6 bases to trimming and J lost 5 bases; unmatched junction nucleotides: 13. The germline V gene has CDR1 SQVTM and CDR2 ANQGSEA. CDR3 coding DNA: TGCAGCGTCGCTATCTTGACAGGGGGCCCCCACAATGAGCAGTTCTTC. Translating it yields CSVAILTGGPHNEQFF.

The chain couples TRBV4-3 to TRBJ2-7; TRBD1 is a possible D gene (5 bases). Trimming pared 3 bases from V and 6 bases from J, leaving 15 bases between. The CDR3 runs to 14 residues. Germline assignment: CDR1 LGHNA and CDR2 YSLEER. CDR3 sequence (DNA): TGCGCCAGCAGCCAGGACCGGCAGGGTCTCGAGCAGTACTTC. It specifies CASSQDRQGLEQYF.

The chain combines TRBV24-1 with TRBJ2-3; 9 positions match TRBD1. The junction had 6 bases not matched to a gene; V was cut back by 2 bases and J by 4 bases. There are 16 residues in the CDR3. CDR1 and CDR2 (germline): KGHDR, SFDVKD. The CDR3 DNA reads as TGTGCCACCAGTGATTCCTGGGACAGGGTGGCAGATACGCAGTATTTT. It encodes CATSDSWDRVADTQYF.

The chain is built from TRBV7-2 and TRBJ2-3; a possible D gene is TRBD2 (5 bases). V was cut by 3 bases and J by 6 bases, with 13 bases left in between. CDR3 length equals 14 residues. In germline, CDR1 is SGHTA, CDR2 FQGNSA. CDR3 in DNA: TGTGCCAGCAGCTTTGGCGGGCGAACGGATACGCAGTATTTT. Protein sequence: CASSFGGRTDTQYF.

The chain joins TRBV2 to TRBJ1-6; D uncertain. The CDR3 contains 16 residues. Trimming took off 2 bases at V and 10 bases at J, with 18 bases between the two ends. Germline V gene lookup returns CDR1 SNHLY and CDR2 FYNNEI. As DNA, the CDR3 is TGTGCCAGCAGTGAACCCCGGACTCTTGTGGTATCACCCCTCCACTTT. It encodes CASSEPRTLVVSPLHF.

V usage is TRBV27 and J usage is TRBJ1-2, with unresolved D. Germline V CDR1 and CDR2: MNHEY, SMNVEV (reference sequence). This CDR3 is 13 amino acids long. With 6 bases removed from V and 2 bases from J, the gap between germline ends came to 10 bases. The CDR3 DNA reads as TGTGCCAGCAGACAGAGGGAGAACTATGGCTACACCTTC. It encodes CASRQRENYGYTF.

V gene TRBV12-3 or TRBV12-4 combines with J gene TRBJ2-1; a possible D gene is TRBD2 (5 bases). V shed 6 bases and J shed 6 bases, with 9 bases lying between them. The CDR3 length is 12 residues. CDR3: CASRLVTNEQFF. The CDR3 nucleotides are TGTGCCAGCAGACTAGTCACCAATGAGCAGTTCTTC.

The V call is TRBV10-3, the J call TRBJ2-7; D perhaps matches TRBD2 (6 bases). This CDR3 region has 15 residues. Deletions cut 6 bases from V and 6 bases from J, with 21 bases between. Germline V gene lookup returns CDR1 ENHRY and CDR2 SYGVKD. In DNA, the CDR3 is TGTGCCATCAGGACCTCAGGGACTGGGTTGGGCGAGCAGTACTTC. This translates into CAIRTSGTGLGEQYF.

The V gene is TRBV28, the J gene TRBJ1-4, with TRBD1 identical over 8 bases. Germline CDR1 is MDHEN and CDR2 is SYDVKM. Trimming at V came to 7 bases and at J to 10 bases, leaving 11 bases not matched to a gene. This CDR3 comprises 14 residues. The CDR3 DNA follows: TGTGCCAGCAATCCGGGGCAGGGGGCTGGAAAACTGTTTTTT. It specifies CASNPGQGAGKLFF.